This entry is about one TCR beta chain. Its specificity is unknown. This sample was included in a study of T cell responses to AZD1222 COVID-19 vaccine. The CDR3 sequence is 13 residues long. The V and J ends lost 5 bases and 10 bases respectively, with 12 bases between them. Germline assignment: CDR1 MNHEY and CDR2 SMNVEV (reference sequence). Only in-frame clones appear in the TCRdb table, and some are missing; sequencing was by immunoSEQ multiplex PCR. The sample gives some 130,000 clones, approximately 84% of which show up once; over 4% is in the top ten. The study, taken as a whole, reports: Reportedly, close to half of spike-specific TCRs are directed against unmutated variant regions. Two doses of AZD1222 preceded a rise in Spike-specific TCR breadth and depth. CD4 TCRs covered the whole spike, strongest at regions 160-218 and 743-854. The peak T cell response came first, and repertoires were sampled only after it.

This TCR came from an adult in good health. The J gene is TRBJ1-6, the V gene TRBV27; D call uncertain. The specimen comprised peripheral blood, sampled on day 0 of AZD1222 vaccination. The CDR3 reads CASSPSLGSPLHF. The CDR3 DNA sequence: TGTGCCAGCAGTCCCTCCCTGGGATCACCCCTCCACTTT.